This TCR beta chain was observed in a study of blood T cells in healthy people across ages. This clonotype was observed a few times. Its antigen is unknown. In germline, CDR1 is MDHEN, CDR2 SYDVKM. This CDR3 spans 17 amino acids. Losses at the gene ends were 6 bases for V and 3 bases for J; bases not matched to a gene: 10. Combining a sample-barcoded 5' primer with a J-beta primer mix, a second PCR ran for about 6 to 12 cycles. TCRdb re-derived calls from the 5' RACE reads in MiXCR, one entry per CDR3 protein. The sample comprises about a million distinct CDR3 sequences, 48% of which are singletons, and around 15% rests with the top ten. The study recruited healthy Caucasian donors from Russia who were aged roughly 6 to 100. Study-wide findings and caveats: In older individuals, TCR beta diversity per million T cells was lower, falling roughly linearly with age. Because donor CMV status was unknown, expanded clonotype changes were possibly confounded. The lack of PBMC sorting stopped any conclusive naive versus antigen-experienced comparison.

The TCR was taken from a man between 25 and 39 years old in good health. Sequencing used blood. V and J are TRBV28 and TRBJ2-3; 12 bases are a match to TRBD2. This CDR3 reads CASSGLAGTLGTDTQYF. Here the CDR3 DNA reads TGTGCCAGCAGCGGACTAGCGGGGACTCTAGGGACAGATACGCAGTATTTT.